The 12 T cell receptor beta chains below come from one sample, sequenced in a study of shared clonotypes between healthy human individuals. Only in-frame clones appear in the TCRdb table, and some are missing; sequencing was by immunoSEQ multiplex PCR. This table holds some 1 million clones, about 77% found once. The sequenced sample was memory CD4+ T cells sorted from blood. The subset: CD45RA-negative fraction. These receptors were taken from a man between 18 and 29 years old in good health.

Concerning this clone itself: A clone one base away is much larger, so this may be a read error. The CDR3 reads CASSLGGKNTEAFF. CDR3 nucleotide sequence: TGTGCCAGCAGCTTGGGGGGGAAGAACACTGAAGCTTTCTTT. This chain uses TRBV5-5 with TRBJ1-1; a weak D match, TRBD1 (5 bases). The CDR3 spans 14 residues. Germline V gene data show CDR1 as SGHKS and CDR2 as YYEKEE (reference sequence). The V gene lost 0 bases and the J gene lost 1 base, with 7 bases spanning the gap.

This clone was found a few times. This chain links TRBV4-1 with TRBJ1-4; 7 positions match TRBD1. CDR3 size: 14 residues. The trim removed 5 bases at V and 5 bases at J, leaving 5 bases unmatched. The germline gives CDR1 MGHRA, CDR2 YSYEKL. The CDR3 region is CASSWGQLNEKLFF. The CDR3 region has the DNA TGCGCCAGCAGCTGGGGACAGCTCAATGAAAAACTGTTTTTT.

In regard to this clone: This is likely an artifact of a read error, given a far larger clone one base away. Other DNA variants within this sample encode the same CDR3. The V gene is TRBV10-1, the J gene TRBJ2-7; no definite D call. This CDR3 contains 15 residues. Germline CDR1 and CDR2: WNHNN and SYGVQD (reference sequence). V was clipped by 5 bases and J by 4 bases, with 18 bases between them. The CDR3 DNA reads as TGCGCCAGCAGTCCTCCATGGACCCTTAGTTACGAGCAGTACTTC. As protein: CASSPPWTLSYEQYF.

The chain joins TRBV5-6 to TRBJ1-3; 7 nucleotides match TRBD1. After removal of 4 bases from V and 5 bases from J, the junction contained 15 bases not matched to a gene. The germline gives CDR1 SGHDT, CDR2 YYEEEE. The CDR3 runs 17 residues. The CDR3 nucleotides read TGTGCCAGCAGCCCGGACAAGGGGGCAGGGGGTAGAAACACCATATATTTT. Residues: CASSPDKGAGGRNTIYF.

In this sample, this clone turned up once. The V call is TRBV7-2, the J call TRBJ2-1; TRBD2 matches at 12 bases. The CDR3 has 16 amino acids. In germline, CDR1 is SGHTA, CDR2 FQGNSA. The ends lost 5 bases at V and 6 bases at J; junction bases unmatched: 8. The chain's CDR3 is CASSNLAGGPRNEQFF. The CDR3 DNA reads as TGTGCCAGCAGCAACCTAGCGGGGGGGCCTCGCAATGAGCAGTTCTTC. The full variable domain, its missing parts supplied by reference TRBV7-2 and TRBJ2-1, is GAGVSQSPSNKVTEKGKDVELRCDPISGHTALYWYRQSLGQGLEFLIYFQGNSAPDKSGLPSDRFSAERTGGSVSTLTIQRTQQEDSAVYLCASSNLAGGPRNEQFFGPGTRLTVL.

The chain couples TRBV4-3 to TRBJ1-5; D unresolved. V lost 3 bases to trimming and J lost 6 bases, with 15 bases between them. The CDR3 has 15 amino acids. CDR1 and CDR2 (germline): LGHNA, YSLEER. CDR3 nucleotides: TGCGCCAGCAGCCAGGAAACGGGGAAAGGTCAGCCCCAGCATTTT. Its translation is CASSQETGKGQPQHF.

This clone was counted ten times or more. The genes are TRBV28 and TRBJ2-3; D gene unclear. Germline V gene data show CDR1 as MDHEN and CDR2 as SYDVKM. The CDR3 is 15 amino acids. Trimming cost V 2 bases and J 3 bases, with 12 bases left between them. The DNA of the CDR3 is TGTGCCAGCAGTTTACCCACAGAACTAACAGATACGCAGTATTTT. It yields the protein CASSLPTELTDTQYF.

This clone occurred a few times. This CDR3 is also generated by other DNA sequences in the sample. The gene calls are TRBV18 and TRBJ2-3; D may be TRBD2 (6 bases). The CDR3 spans 15 residues. CDR1 and CDR2 (germline): KGHSH, LQKENI. V was cut by 3 bases and J by 0 bases, with 10 bases left in between. CDR3 sequence (DNA): TGTGCCAGCTCACCCGGACTATCCAGCACAGATACGCAGTATTTT. Its translation is CASSPGLSSTDTQYF.

The chain has TRBV6-6 and TRBJ1-6; possible D gene TRBD1, 6 bases. From germline, CDR1 is MNHNY and CDR2 SVGAGI (reference sequence). V dropped 4 bases and J dropped 4 bases, with 14 bases sitting between them. This CDR3 has 16 amino acids. The CDR3 is CASSSTGSTYNSPLHF. Written as DNA, the CDR3 is TGTGCCAGCAGTTCAACAGGGTCGACGTATAATTCACCCCTCCACTTT.

V and J are TRBV7-2 and TRBJ2-7; 8 nucleotides agree with TRBD2. V lost 1 base to trimming and J lost 6 bases; unmatched junction nucleotides: 14. This CDR3 contains 17 residues. Germline V gene data show CDR1 as SGHTA and CDR2 as FQGNSA. DNA for the CDR3: TGTGCCAGCAGCTTAGTGTTGGGTAGCGGGGCCCAAGGCGAGCAGTACTTC. Its translation: CASSLVLGSGAQGEQYF.

The V gene is TRBV29-1, the J gene TRBJ2-5, with D hard to call. Germline CDR1 reads SQVTM; CDR2 reads ANQGSEA. The CDR3 contains 12 residues. The V end lost 3 bases, the J end lost 5 bases, and 10 bases lay between the germline ends. CDR3 sequence reads: CSVDSGWETQYF. The CDR3 region has the DNA TGCAGCGTTGATAGTGGATGGGAGACCCAGTACTTC.

The chain combines TRBV7-2 with TRBJ1-6; 7 bases are a match to TRBD1. V lost 6 bases and J lost 9; bases outside the gene matches: 11. The germline gives CDR1 SGHTA, CDR2 FQGNSA. The CDR3 is made up of 15 amino acids. Here the CDR3 reads CASRRGGTASSPLHF. CDR3 sequence (DNA): TGTGCCAGCAGGAGGGGCGGGACAGCGAGTTCACCCCTCCACTTT.